This T cell receptor (beta chain) was sequenced in a study of T cell responses to AZD1222 COVID-19 vaccine (dated by TCRdb to the early 2020s). About the investigation overall: AZD1222 recipients whose second dose came at about 4 weeks and those whose second dose came at about 12 weeks were combined into one group, since spike-specific TCR depth and breadth did not differ between the two schedules. A total of 233 trial participants underwent TCR sequencing, of whom 207 had received two doses of AZD1222 and some 25 had received two doses of the MenACWY control vaccine. Trial participants were enrolled by age into 18-55, 56-69 and 70-plus year subgroups, with about 150, 27 and 61 TCR-sequenced participants respectively. The research as a whole found: Vaccine-associated CD4 TCRs spanned the whole spike protein, with dominant responses in regions 160-218 and 743-854. Nearly half of unique spike-specific TCRs reportedly recognized epitopes outside regions mutated in the B.1.351 and B.1.1.7 variants. Only a handful of AZD1222 recipients were SARS-CoV-2 seropositive at baseline, limiting conclusions about previously exposed vaccinees. Most participants were white British and females outnumbered males, and the authors suggested that clonal diversity may have been underestimated. Because no day 14 peak-response samples were available, the repertoires could be characterized only after the peak T cell response. In the small 56-69-year group, the increase in depth fell short of significance, most likely because of low power. After two AZD1222 doses, spike-specific TCR breadth and depth were significantly higher than at day 0 and than in MenACWY recipients.

The CDR3 regions of human TCRbeta chains were analyzed by immunosequencing. Per the authors' processing: Repertoire TCRs were checked for matches against a reference library of SARS-CoV-2-specific TCRs that had been generated using the MIRA antigen-specificity platform. Breadth was defined as the fraction of unique TCRs that were SARS-CoV-2-associated. Depth was defined as the fraction of total T cells that were SARS-CoV-2-associated. Each spike-specific TCR was assigned to its reactive spike region and to a CD4 or CD8 class using the MIRA data. Log10-transformed breadth and depth values were compared by one-way ANOVA with Sidak's multiple comparisons tests. The immuneACCESS repertoire file appears here via TCRdb, limited to in-frame rearrangements. These files lack a portion of the clones; in checked studies, under half of the deficit traces to unresolved V genes, and the cause of the others is not known. V and J calls and clone size are given by that table; D and trimming were obtained from the DNA. The sample table lists over 85,000 clones, around 93% of them with a count of one. The ten largest clones represent roughly 7% of the sample.

Explained via the paper, the time point label denotes: baseline before first vaccination. Vaccinee samples came from UK trials COV001 and COV002, including a single-blind randomized controlled phase 2/3 trial of AZD1222 (ChAdOx1 nCoV-19) in healthy adults. Trial participant PBMC samples were collected at day 0 and day 28 after the second dose for TCRbeta chain sequencing. Remarks on this clone: This clone's antigen is unknown. Base qualities are not recorded, but no much larger clone differs from it by a single base.

Source: peripheral blood, taken on day 0 of AZD1222 vaccination. The receptor's source is an adult in good health.

The nucleotide sequence is TGTGCCAGCAGCTCCGACAGAATCCGGCAGTACTTC. It encodes CASSSDRIRQYF. The sequence links TRBV12-3 or TRBV12-4 to TRBJ2-7; possibly the D gene is TRBD1, per 5 matching bases. V is shortened by 6 bases, J by 9 bases, and the region joining them spans 15 bases. From the cysteine up to the phenylalanine, the CDR3 has a length of 12 residues. The entry retains the CDR3 DNA only, 36 bases that are in frame from base 1.